This TCR beta chain is drawn from a study of vaccination effects on CD4 cells after COVID-19. General study findings and limits: Recruitment yielded few convalescent patients, and the study had no early post-infection timepoints. In vaccinees who were healthy, merely 1 out of 255 vaccine-induced clones cross-reacted with common cold coronaviruses.

Antigen-specific CD4+ T cells were expanded (with viral peptide pools) by the ViraFEST assay ahead of sequencing. With roughly 9 days of culture completed, CD4+ T cells were isolated. All vaccine recipients tested negative for nucleocapsid antibodies and had never contracted SARS-CoV-2 infection. Each culture well received about 1.8 million PBMC. These cells were then cultured in IMDM with about 9.1 IU/ml IL-2 and 9 to 10 ug/ml peptides. Half the medium was swapped for IL-2 medium on days 3 and 7. For this clone: Its antigen is as yet unknown.

The germline V and J ends were trimmed by 2 bases and 5 bases, with 10 bases remaining between them. CDR3 length equals 14 residues. Germline CDR1 reads KGHSH; CDR2 reads LQKENI. Assay used: immunoSEQ multiplex PCR; TCRdb lists only in-frame clones, some missing. The data show approximately 23,000 clones, roughly two thirds seen once. The rearrangement links TRBV18 to TRBJ1-5; the D is unclear. The sample consisted of CD4+ T cells from PBMCs cultured with HCoV-NL63 spike peptides, taken before COVID-19 vaccination. The receptor was derived from a human donor who received a COVID-19 vaccine. The CDR3 nucleotides read TGTGCCAGCTCACCAAACAGCCTCTATCAGCCCCAGCATTTT. It codes for CASSPNSLYQPQHF. The variable domain in full, completed from reference TRBV18 and TRBJ1-5, reads NAGVMQNPRHLVRRRGQEARLRCSPMKGHSHVYWYRQLPEEGLKFMVYLQKENIIDESGMPKERFSAEFPKEGPSILRIQQVVRGDSAAYFCASSPNSLYQPQHFGDGTRLSIL.